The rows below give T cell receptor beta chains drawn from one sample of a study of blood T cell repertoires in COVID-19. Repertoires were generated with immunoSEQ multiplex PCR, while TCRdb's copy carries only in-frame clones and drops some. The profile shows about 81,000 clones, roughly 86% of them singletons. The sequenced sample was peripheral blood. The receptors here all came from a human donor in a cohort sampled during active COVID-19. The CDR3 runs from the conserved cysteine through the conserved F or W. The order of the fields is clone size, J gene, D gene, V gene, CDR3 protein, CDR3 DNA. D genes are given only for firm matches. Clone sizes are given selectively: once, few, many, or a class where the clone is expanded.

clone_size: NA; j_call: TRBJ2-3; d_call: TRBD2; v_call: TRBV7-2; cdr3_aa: CASSPTSGSDTQYF; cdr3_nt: TGTGCCAGCAGCCCGACTAGCGGCTCAGATACGCAGTATTTT
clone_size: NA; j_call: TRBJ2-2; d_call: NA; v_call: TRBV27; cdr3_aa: CASSRTGGTGELFF; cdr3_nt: TGTGCCAGCAGTCGGACCGGGGGTACCGGGGAGCTGTTTTTT
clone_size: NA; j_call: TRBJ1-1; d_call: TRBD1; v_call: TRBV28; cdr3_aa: CASIIRDRGEAFF; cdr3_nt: TGTGCCAGCATCATAAGGGACAGGGGTGAAGCTTTCTTT
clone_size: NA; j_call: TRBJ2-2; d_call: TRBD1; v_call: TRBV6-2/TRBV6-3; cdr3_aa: CASSRQGINTGELFF; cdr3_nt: TGTGCCAGCAGCAGACAGGGCATTAACACCGGGGAGCTGTTTTTT
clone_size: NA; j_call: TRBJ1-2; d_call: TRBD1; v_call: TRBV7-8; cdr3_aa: CASSLTTGVEGYTF; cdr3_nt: TGTGCCAGCAGCTTGACGACAGGGGTTGAAGGCTACACCTTC
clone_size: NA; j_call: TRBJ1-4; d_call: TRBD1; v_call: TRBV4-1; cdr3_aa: CASSQNQGDEKLFF; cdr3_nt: TGCGCCAGCAGCCAGAACCAGGGGGATGAAAAACTGTTTTTT
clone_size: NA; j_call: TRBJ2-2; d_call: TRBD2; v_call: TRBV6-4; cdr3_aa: CASTRTSGSPDTGELFF; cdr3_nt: TGTGCCAGCACCAGGACTAGCGGGAGTCCCGACACCGGGGAGCTGTTTTTT
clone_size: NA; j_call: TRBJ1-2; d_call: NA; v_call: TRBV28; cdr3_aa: CASSLSAELGYTF; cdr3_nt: TGTGCCAGCAGTTTGTCCGCCGAACTGGGCTACACCTTC
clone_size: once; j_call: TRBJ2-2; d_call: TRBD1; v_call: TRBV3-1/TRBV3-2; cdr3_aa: CASSQRRGQDTGELFF; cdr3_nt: TGTGCCAGCAGCCAGCGGCGGGGACAGGACACCGGGGAGCTGTTTTTT
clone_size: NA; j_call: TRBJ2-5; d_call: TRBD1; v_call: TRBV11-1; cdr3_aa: CASSLAGTGEQTQYF; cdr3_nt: TGTGCCAGCAGCCTCGCCGGGACAGGGGAACAGACCCAGTACTTC
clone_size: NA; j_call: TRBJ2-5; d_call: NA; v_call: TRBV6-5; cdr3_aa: CASSSTWAGGTQYF; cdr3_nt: TGTGCCAGCAGTTCGACTTGGGCCGGGGGGACCCAGTACTTC
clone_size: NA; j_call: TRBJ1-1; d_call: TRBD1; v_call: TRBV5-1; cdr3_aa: CASSFSRDRNTEAFF; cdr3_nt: TGCGCCAGCAGCTTCTCCCGGGACAGAAACACTGAAGCTTTCTTT
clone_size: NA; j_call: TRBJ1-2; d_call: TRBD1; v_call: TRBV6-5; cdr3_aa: CASSPGQLYGYTF; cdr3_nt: TGTGCCAGCAGTCCGGGACAGCTCTATGGCTACACCTTC
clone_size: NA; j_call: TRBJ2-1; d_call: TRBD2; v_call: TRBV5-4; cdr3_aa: CASSSLAGGRNEQFF; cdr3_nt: TGTGCCAGCAGCTCGCTAGCGGGGGGGCGCAATGAGCAGTTCTTC
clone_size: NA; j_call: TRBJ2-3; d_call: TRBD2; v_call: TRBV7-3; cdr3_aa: CASSLMGLAGVTDTQYF; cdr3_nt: TGTGCCAGCAGCTTAATGGGACTAGCGGGAGTAACAGATACGCAGTATTTT
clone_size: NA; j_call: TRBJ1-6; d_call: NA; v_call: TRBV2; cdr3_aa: CASSVGDSVSYNSPLHF; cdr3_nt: TGTGCCAGCAGTGTTGGAGACAGCGTCTCCTATAATTCACCCCTCCACTTT
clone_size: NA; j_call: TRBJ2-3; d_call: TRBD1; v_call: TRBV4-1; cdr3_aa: CASSQPRQGSTDTQYF; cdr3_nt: TGCGCCAGCAGCCAGCCCCGACAGGGCAGCACAGATACGCAGTATTTT
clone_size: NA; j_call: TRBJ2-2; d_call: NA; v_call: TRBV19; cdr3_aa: CASSVQGGTGELFF; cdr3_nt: TGTGCCAGTAGTGTCCAGGGAGGTACCGGGGAGCTGTTTTTT
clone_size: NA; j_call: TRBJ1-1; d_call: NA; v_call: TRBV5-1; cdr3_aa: CASSLELLNTEAFF; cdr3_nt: TGCGCCAGCAGCTTGGAGCTCCTGAACACTGAAGCTTTCTTT
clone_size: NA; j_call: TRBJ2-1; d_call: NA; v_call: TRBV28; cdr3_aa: CASSPRGWGEQFF; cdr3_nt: TGTGCCAGCAGCCCGAGGGGGTGGGGTGAGCAGTTCTTC
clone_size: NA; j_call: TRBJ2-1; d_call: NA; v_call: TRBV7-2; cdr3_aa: CASRDWRQTYNEQFF; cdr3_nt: TGTGCCAGCAGAGACTGGCGGCAAACCTACAATGAGCAGTTCTTC
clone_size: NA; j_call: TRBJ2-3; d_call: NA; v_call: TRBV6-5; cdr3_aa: CASPEKGRGTDTQYF; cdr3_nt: TGTGCCAGCCCTGAAAAGGGCAGAGGGACAGATACGCAGTATTTT
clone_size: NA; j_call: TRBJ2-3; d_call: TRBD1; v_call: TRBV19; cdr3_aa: CASRGYRDRGTDTQYF; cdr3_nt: TGTGCCAGTAGAGGCTACCGGGACAGGGGAACAGATACGCAGTATTTT
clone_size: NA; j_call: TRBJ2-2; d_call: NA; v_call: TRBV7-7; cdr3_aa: CASSLGPTGELFF; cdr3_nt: TGTGCCAGCAGCTTGGGGCCGACGGGGGAGCTGTTTTTT
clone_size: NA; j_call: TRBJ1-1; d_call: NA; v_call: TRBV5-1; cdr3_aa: CASSLARAGTEAFF; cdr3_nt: TGCGCCAGCAGCTTGGCGCGGGCGGGCACTGAAGCTTTCTTT
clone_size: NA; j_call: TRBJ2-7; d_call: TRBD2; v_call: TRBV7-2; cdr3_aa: CASSSGLAEYEQYF; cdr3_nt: TGTGCCAGCAGCTCCGGACTAGCAGAATACGAGCAGTACTTC
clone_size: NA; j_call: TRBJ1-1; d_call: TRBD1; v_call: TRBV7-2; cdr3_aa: CASGPRQGDTEAFF; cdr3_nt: TGTGCCAGCGGCCCCCGACAGGGGGACACTGAAGCTTTCTTT
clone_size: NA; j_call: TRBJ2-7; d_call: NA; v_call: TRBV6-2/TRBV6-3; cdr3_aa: CASSSTSYEQYF; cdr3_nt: TGTGCCAGCAGCTCCACTTCCTACGAGCAGTACTTC
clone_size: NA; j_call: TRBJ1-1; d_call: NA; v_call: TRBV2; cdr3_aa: CASRVQVSNTEAFF; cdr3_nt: TGTGCCAGCAGGGTACAGGTTTCGAACACTGAAGCTTTCTTT
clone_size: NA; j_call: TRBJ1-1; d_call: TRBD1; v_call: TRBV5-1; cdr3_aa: CASSFGQGAAEAFF; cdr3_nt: TGCGCCAGCAGCTTCGGACAGGGGGCCGCTGAAGCTTTCTTT
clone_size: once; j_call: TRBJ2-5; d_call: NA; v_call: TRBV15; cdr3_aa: CATSRQVQETQYF; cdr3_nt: TGTGCCACCAGCAGACAGGTTCAAGAGACCCAGTACTTC
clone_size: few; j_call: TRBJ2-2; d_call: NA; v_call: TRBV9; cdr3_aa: CASSVDRWGGGTGELFF; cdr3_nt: TGTGCCAGCAGCGTAGATCGCTGGGGAGGTGGCACCGGGGAGCTGTTTTTT
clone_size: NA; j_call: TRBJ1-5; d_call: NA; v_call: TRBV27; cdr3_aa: CASSSRNQPQHF; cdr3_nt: TGTGCCAGCAGTTCCCGTAATCAGCCCCAGCATTTT
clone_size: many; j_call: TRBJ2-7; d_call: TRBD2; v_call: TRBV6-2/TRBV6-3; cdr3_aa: CASSPRGAGENEQYF; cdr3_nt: TGTGCCAGCAGTCCCCGCGGAGCGGGAGAGAACGAGCAGTACTTC
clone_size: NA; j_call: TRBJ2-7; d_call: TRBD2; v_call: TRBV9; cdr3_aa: CAIPWTSGSYEQYF; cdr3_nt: TGTGCCATTCCATGGACTAGCGGGTCCTACGAGCAGTACTTC
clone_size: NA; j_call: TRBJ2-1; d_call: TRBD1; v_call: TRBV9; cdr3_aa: CASSARQGWDEQFF; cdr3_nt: TGTGCCAGCAGCGCCAGACAGGGTTGGGATGAGCAGTTCTTC
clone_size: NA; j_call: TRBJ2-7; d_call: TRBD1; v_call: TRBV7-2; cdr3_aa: CASSSYGTGQDEQYF; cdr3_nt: TGTGCCAGCAGCTCCTACGGGACAGGGCAGGACGAGCAGTACTTC
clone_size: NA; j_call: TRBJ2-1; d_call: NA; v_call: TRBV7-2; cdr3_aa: CASSLGSSYNEQFF; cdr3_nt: TGTGCCAGCAGCTTAGGGAGCTCCTACAATGAGCAGTTCTTC
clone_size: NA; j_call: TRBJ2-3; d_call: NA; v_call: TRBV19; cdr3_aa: CASSIQGSDTQYF; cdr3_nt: TGTGCCAGTAGTATCCAGGGGTCAGATACGCAGTATTTT
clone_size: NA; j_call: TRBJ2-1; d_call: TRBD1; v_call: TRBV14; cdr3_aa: CASSQTPGQGGNEQFF; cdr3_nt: TGTGCCAGCAGCCAAACGCCGGGACAGGGGGGCAATGAGCAGTTCTTC
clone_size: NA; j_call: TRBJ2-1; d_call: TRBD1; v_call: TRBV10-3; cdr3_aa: CAIMTGANNEQFF; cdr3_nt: TGTGCCATCATGACAGGGGCAAACAATGAGCAGTTCTTC
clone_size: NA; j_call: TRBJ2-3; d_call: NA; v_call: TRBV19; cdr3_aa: CASSIQGYGTDTQYF; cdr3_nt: TGTGCCAGTAGTATTCAGGGTTACGGCACAGATACGCAGTATTTT
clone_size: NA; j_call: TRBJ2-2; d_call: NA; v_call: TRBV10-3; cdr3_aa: CAISELSGLATGELFF; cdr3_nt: TGTGCCATCAGTGAGCTTAGCGGTTTGGCCACCGGGGAGCTGTTTTTT
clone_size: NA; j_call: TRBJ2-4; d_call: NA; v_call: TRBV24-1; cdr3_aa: CATSDGYIQYF; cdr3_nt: TGTGCCACCAGTGACGGGTACATTCAGTACTTC
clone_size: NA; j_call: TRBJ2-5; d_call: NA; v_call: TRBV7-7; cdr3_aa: CASSLGARETQYF; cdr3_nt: TGTGCCAGCAGCTTGGGGGCTAGGGAGACCCAGTACTTC
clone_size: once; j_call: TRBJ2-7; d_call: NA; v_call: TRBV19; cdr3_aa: CASSVSGTWYEQYF; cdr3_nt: TGTGCCAGTAGTGTCTCCGGGACTTGGTACGAGCAGTACTTC
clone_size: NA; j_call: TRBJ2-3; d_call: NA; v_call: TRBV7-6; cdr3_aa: CASSLPQGFTDTQYF; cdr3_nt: TGTGCCAGCAGCTTACCCCAGGGATTCACAGATACGCAGTATTTT
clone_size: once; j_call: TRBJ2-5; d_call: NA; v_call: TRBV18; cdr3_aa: CASSPGGQETQYF; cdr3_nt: TGTGCCAGCTCACCAGGAGGGCAAGAGACCCAGTACTTC
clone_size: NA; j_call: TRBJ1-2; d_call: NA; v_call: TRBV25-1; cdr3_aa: CASSDPRAGDGYTF; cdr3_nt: TGTGCCAGCAGTGATCCCAGGGCGGGAGATGGCTACACCTTC
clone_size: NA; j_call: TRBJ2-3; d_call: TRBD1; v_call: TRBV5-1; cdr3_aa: CASSFKGASTDTQYF; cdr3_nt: TGCGCCAGCAGCTTCAAGGGGGCGAGCACAGATACGCAGTATTTT
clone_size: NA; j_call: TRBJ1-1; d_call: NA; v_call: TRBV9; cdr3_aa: CASSVGGRATEAFF; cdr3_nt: TGTGCCAGCAGCGTGGGCGGCAGGGCCACTGAAGCTTTCTTT
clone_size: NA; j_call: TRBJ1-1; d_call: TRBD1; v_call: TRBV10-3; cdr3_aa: CAIRKGQGGTEAFF; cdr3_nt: TGTGCCATCAGAAAGGGACAGGGGGGGACTGAAGCTTTCTTT
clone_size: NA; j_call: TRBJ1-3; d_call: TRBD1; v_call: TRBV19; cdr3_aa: CASNTRQGRSGNTIYF; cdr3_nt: TGTGCCAGTAATACTAGACAGGGCCGATCTGGAAACACCATATATTTT